A single sample is the source of the 17 T cell receptor beta chains below, sequenced in a study of response to subunit inactivated influenza vaccine. TCRdb re-called the RT-PCR reads with MiXCR, one entry per CDR3 protein. Of 650,000 or so distinct CDR3 sequences listed, approximately 15% are singletons. The sample here was PBMCs from blood, taken roughly 2 weeks before vaccination. Source of these receptors: a man aged 50 to 59 who received an inactivated influenza vaccine.

This clonotype was recorded a few times. The chain recombines TRBV4-2 with TRBJ2-1, with TRBD2 as a possible D gene (5 bases). The germline gives CDR1 LGHNA, CDR2 YNFKEQ. The CDR3 totals 15 residues. Trimming took 0 bases from V and 1 from J, leaving 7 bases between them. CDR3 sequence: CASSQELDSYNEQFF. The CDR3 DNA reads as TGTGCCAGCAGCCAAGAACTAGATTCCTACAATGAGCAGTTCTTC.

This clonotype occurred a few times. The chain uses TRBV12-3 or TRBV12-4 and TRBJ1-5; D remains ambiguous. The CDR3 length is 12 residues. Trimming removed 8 bases at V and 0 bases at J, with 5 bases between. The CDR3 protein is CASAISNQPQHF. The CDR3 nucleotides are TGTGCCAGCGCGATTAGCAATCAGCCCCAGCATTTT.

The J gene is TRBJ2-2, the V gene TRBV18; 9 positions agree with TRBD1. With V trimmed by 3 bases and J by 4 bases, 6 bases remained unmatched. This CDR3 is 16 amino acids long. Germline V gene sequence: CDR1 KGHSH, CDR2 LQKENI. CDR3 amino acids: CASSPAGTGITGELFF. The CDR3 DNA sequence: TGTGCCAGCTCACCCGCCGGGACAGGGATCACCGGGGAGCTGTTTTTT.

This clonotype has only a few counts. CDR3 protein: CASSEVAGFFSNQPQHF. CDR3 nucleotides: TGTGCCAGCAGTGAAGTGGCAGGGTTTTTTAGCAATCAGCCCCAGCATTTT. The chain carries TRBV6-1 and TRBJ1-5; a possible D gene is TRBD1 (5 bases). V lost 1 base and J 0 bases, leaving 13 bases between the germline ends. CDR3 length: 17 residues. Germline CDR1 is MNHNS and CDR2 is SASEGT.

In its sample, this clonotype was seen a few times. The chain combines TRBV28 with TRBJ2-6; the D is unclear. Trimming cost V 2 bases and J 3 bases, with 8 bases left between them. The CDR3 has 15 amino acids. Per germline, CDR1 MDHEN and CDR2 SYDVKM. CDR3 nucleotide sequence: TGTGCCAGCAGTTTACCGGTCGGTGGGGCCAACGTCCTGACTTTC. This encodes CASSLPVGGANVLTF.

This clonotype was seen only a few times. The chain joins TRBV10-3 to TRBJ1-2; TRBD1 matches at 7 bases. Germline V gene data show CDR1 as ENHRY and CDR2 as SYGVKD. The CDR3 totals 12 residues. J gave up 8 bases and V 9 bases, and 9 bases lay outside the gene matches. The CDR3 DNA follows: TGTGCCATTGAGACAGGGAAAGGCGGCTACACCTTC. Its translation is CAIETGKGGYTF.

In its sample, this clonotype was seen a few times. This chain links TRBV20-1 with TRBJ2-7; the match to TRBD2 covers 9 bases. Germline V CDR1 and CDR2: DFQATT, SNEGSKA (reference sequence). CDR3 length equals 15 residues. The V and J ends lost 0 bases and 2 bases, in that order; junction bases with no gene match: 5. The CDR3 loop is CSARDVIAGAYEQYF. For the CDR3, the DNA is TGCAGTGCTAGAGATGTAATAGCGGGAGCCTACGAGCAGTACTTC.

This clonotype was seen more than once but under ten times. This chain links TRBV11-3 with TRBJ2-7; D is possibly TRBD2 (6 bases). The germline V gene has CDR1 SGHNT and CDR2 YENEEA. V was trimmed by 5 bases and J by 3 bases, leaving 11 bases between them. The CDR3 is 13 amino acids. This chain's CDR3 is CASSRGAIYEQYF. CDR3 DNA sequence: TGTGCCAGCAGCCGCGGGGCGATCTACGAGCAGTACTTC. Using reference TRBV11-3 and TRBJ2-7 for the parts outside the CDR3, the full variable domain is EAGVVQSPRYKIIEKKQPVAFWCNPISGHNTLYWYLQNLGQGPELLIRYENEEAVDDSQLPKDRFSAERLKGVDSTLKIQPAELGDSAVYLCASSRGAIYEQYFGPGTRLTVT.

The CDR3, as DNA: TGTGCCAGCAGCTTGGTGGCCCTAGGAATGACTGAAGCTTTCTTT. Amino acid sequence: CASSLVALGMTEAFF. The chain carries TRBV5-5 and TRBJ1-1; D gene uncertain. Trimming pared 0 bases from V and 5 bases from J, leaving 14 bases between. This CDR3 region has 15 residues. Germline CDR1 SGHKS, CDR2 YYEKEE (reference sequence).

This clonotype was counted only a few times. The J gene is TRBJ2-6, the V gene TRBV12-3 or TRBV12-4, with D maybe TRBD1 (6 bases). The CDR3 covers 13 residues. The ends were cut back, 3 bases at V and 13 bases at J, with 13 bases in the middle. The DNA for the CDR3 is TGTGCCAGCAGTTTGGGCAGGGGAAGGGTCCTGACTTTC. As protein: CASSLGRGRVLTF.

The chain uses TRBV9 and TRBJ2-3; maybe TRBD1 (5 bases). Germline V gene data show CDR1 as SGDLS and CDR2 as YYNGEE. CDR3 size: 15 residues. Trimming removed 1 base at V and 2 bases at J, with 11 bases between. The CDR3 nucleotides are TGTGCCAGCAGCGTATACGGACAAGCCACAGATACGCAGTATTTT. Its protein is CASSVYGQATDTQYF.

This chain connects TRBV20-1 to TRBJ2-3; D may be TRBD2 (6 bases). Trimming pared 1 base from V and 2 bases from J, leaving 13 bases between. The CDR3 contains 15 residues. Germline CDR1 is DFQATT and CDR2 is SNEGSKA (reference sequence). The CDR3 DNA is TGCAGTGCTAGAGGTCTGGAGGGGACCACAGATACGCAGTATTTT. Translating it yields CSARGLEGTTDTQYF.

The rearrangement joins TRBV14 to TRBJ2-3; D unresolved. The germline CDR1 and CDR2 sequences are SGHDN and FVKESK. The V gene lost 4 bases and the J gene lost 1 base, with 12 bases spanning the gap. The CDR3 has 15 amino acids. CDR3 DNA: TGTGCCAGCAGCCCCATCCGGCCGGGCACAGATACGCAGTATTTT. It translates to CASSPIRPGTDTQYF.

The chain combines TRBV18 with TRBJ2-2; D tentatively reads TRBD1 or TRBD2 (5 bases each). With 2 bases removed from V and 4 bases from J, the gap between germline ends came to 11 bases. The CDR3 is 15 residues long. Germline CDR1 and CDR2: KGHSH and LQKENI. Here the CDR3 reads CASSPWDRVTGELFF. The CDR3 region has the DNA TGTGCCAGCTCACCATGGGACCGTGTCACCGGGGAGCTGTTTTTT.

V gene TRBV12-3 or TRBV12-4 combines with J gene TRBJ2-1, with 7 bases that match TRBD2. J lost 6 bases, V lost 4 bases, and 6 bases had no gene match. The CDR3 totals 14 residues. The CDR3 here is CASSSAGAINEQFF. CDR3 nucleotide sequence: TGTGCCAGCAGTTCCGCGGGAGCGATCAATGAGCAGTTCTTC.

The gene calls are TRBV15 and TRBJ2-7; D possibly uses TRBD1 or TRBD2 (6 bases each). Germline V gives CDR1 LNHNV, CDR2 YYDKDF (reference sequence). Between the trimmed V and J ends, which lost 5 bases and 5 bases, there was a span of 13 bases. The CDR3 has 13 amino acids. CDR3 residues: CATSGGTLNEQYF. In DNA, the CDR3 is TGTGCCACCAGCGGCGGGACACTTAACGAGCAGTACTTC.

This clonotype was counted many times. The rearrangement links TRBV12-3 or TRBV12-4 to TRBJ2-7; 11 nucleotides agree with TRBD2. Trimming at V came to 2 bases and at J to 5 bases, leaving 5 bases not matched to a gene. The CDR3 has 15 residues. The CDR3 DNA sequence: TGTGCCAGCAGTTTATTTGGACTAGCGGGTAACGAGCAGTACTTC. This gives the protein CASSLFGLAGNEQYF.